A single sample gave rise to the 28 T cell receptor beta chains below, sequenced in a study of T cell repertoires in cytomegalovirus infection. Their target antigens are unknown. TCRdb re-analysed the reads in MiXCR, keeping a single row per CDR3 protein. The repertoire holds approximately 590,000 distinct CDR3 sequences, with about 40% as singletons. This specimen consisted of cultured PBMCs, obtained from culture after CMV antigen stimulation. The receptor source for this set is a human donor in good health (CMV status not recorded). Some clones in this sample may be carry-over from other donors' samples.

The V and J genes are TRBV5-8 and TRBJ2-3; 9 nucleotides line up with TRBD1. V lost 3 bases and J lost 2; bases outside the gene matches: 4. The CDR3 is 15 amino acids. Germline V gene sequence: CDR1 SGHTS, CDR2 YDEGEE. CDR3: CASSSRDRATDTQYF. The DNA for the CDR3 is TGTGCCAGCAGCTCCCGGGACAGGGCCACAGATACGCAGTATTTT.

The gene calls are TRBV20-1 and TRBJ2-7; 9 bases are shared with TRBD2. Germline CDR1 DFQATT, CDR2 SNEGSKA (reference sequence). This CDR3 is 15 amino acids long. The V segment lost 5 bases and the J segment 2 bases; nucleotides outside the gene matches: 10. In DNA form, the CDR3 reads TGCAGTGCTGGACCTAGCGGGATGGAAACCTACGAGCAGTACTTC. As protein: CSAGPSGMETYEQYF.

DNA of the CDR3: TGTGCCAGCAGTCCCCCCCCCGCGAACACCGGGGAGCTGTTTTTT. Its translation is CASSPPPANTGELFF. This sequence joins TRBV12-3 or TRBV12-4 and TRBJ2-2; unclear D gene. V lost 5 bases and J lost 0, with 10 bases in between. CDR3 length: 15 residues.

This clonotype was observed a handful of times. The V gene is TRBV12-3 or TRBV12-4, the J gene TRBJ1-2; the D is unclear. The CDR3 totals 13 residues. Trimming took 2 bases from V and 3 from J, leaving 7 bases between them. The CDR3 spells CASSLMRDYGYTF. The CDR3, as DNA: TGTGCCAGCAGTTTAATGAGGGACTATGGCTACACCTTC.

The V and J genes are TRBV4-2 and TRBJ2-3, with TRBD2 as a possible D gene (6 bases). Trimming removed 5 bases at V and 0 bases at J, with 12 bases between. In germline, CDR1 is LGHNA, CDR2 YNFKEQ. The CDR3 is 15 residues long. The CDR3 loop reads CASSGAGTSTDTQYF. Written as DNA, the CDR3 is TGTGCCAGCAGCGGGGCGGGGACTAGCACAGATACGCAGTATTTT.

The rearrangement uses TRBV19 and TRBJ2-1; a possible D gene is TRBD2 (5 bases). CDR1 LNHDA and CDR2 SQIVND come from the germline V gene (reference sequence). V dropped 6 bases and J dropped 6 bases, with 12 bases sitting between them. This CDR3 is built from 13 residues. CDR3 amino acids: CASRKAATNEQFF. DNA of the CDR3: TGTGCCAGTAGGAAAGCGGCGACCAATGAGCAGTTCTTC.

The gene calls are TRBV12-3 or TRBV12-4 and TRBJ1-4; D not resolved. The V gene lost 6 bases and the J gene lost 7 bases, with 12 bases spanning the gap. This CDR3 spans 13 amino acids. The CDR3 loop is CASSRATLEKLFF. In DNA form, the CDR3 reads TGTGCCAGCAGCCGGGCTACCCTTGAAAAACTGTTTTTT.

This clonotype was observed a handful of times. The V gene is TRBV2, the J gene TRBJ1-1; maybe TRBD1 (5 bases). CDR1 is SNHLY, CDR2 FYNNEI, per germline. The CDR3 has 16 amino acids. Trimming stripped 6 bases from V and 4 bases from J, with 21 bases between. Here the CDR3 DNA reads TGTGCCAGCAGACCTCCCTCGGGGGGGGGTTCCACTGAAGCTTTCTTT. Translating it yields CASRPPSGGGSTEAFF.

This clonotype occurred a few times. This chain links TRBV4-1 with TRBJ2-2; D not certain. V lost 1 base, J lost 0 bases, and 9 bases lay in between. Germline V gene lookup returns CDR1 MGHRA and CDR2 YSYEKL. This CDR3 comprises 16 residues. CDR3 protein: CASSQGYFANTGELFF. CDR3 in DNA: TGCGCCAGCAGCCAAGGATACTTCGCGAACACCGGGGAGCTGTTTTTT.

In its sample, this clonotype was seen a few times. The chain links TRBV3-1 to TRBJ2-3; D gene unclear. The CDR3 has 13 amino acids. V lost 1 base and J 4 bases, leaving 6 bases between the germline ends. Per the germline V gene, CDR1 is LGHDT and CDR2 is YNNKEL (reference sequence). In nucleotides, the CDR3 is TGTGCCAGCAGCCAAGTTATTGCAGATACGCAGTATTTT. Its translation is CASSQVIADTQYF.

The rearrangement uses TRBV7-9 and TRBJ2-2; perhaps TRBD1 as D (5 bases). The CDR3 contains 16 residues. CDR1 SEHNR and CDR2 FQNEAQ come from the germline V gene (reference sequence). Between the trimmed V and J ends, which lost 0 bases and 0 bases, there was a span of 8 bases. CDR3 bases: TGTGCCAGCAGCTTAGCGACAGCTTCGAACACCGGGGAGCTGTTTTTT. It encodes CASSLATASNTGELFF.

V usage is TRBV27 and J usage is TRBJ1-6; TRBD1 matches 7 bases. Germline V gene lookup returns CDR1 MNHEY and CDR2 SMNVEV (reference sequence). CDR3 length: 13 residues. The V and J ends lost 6 bases and 7 bases, in that order; junction bases with no gene match: 3. The CDR3 nucleotides read TGTGCCAGCAGGGACAGGCTGAATTCACCCCTCCACTTT. It codes for CASRDRLNSPLHF.

This clonotype was observed a few times. The chain employs TRBV5-6 and TRBJ1-2, with no clear D. V dropped 2 bases and J dropped 8 bases, with 13 bases sitting between them. The germline V gene encodes CDR1 SGHDT and CDR2 YYEEEE. The CDR3 runs 13 residues. CDR3 sequence: CASSFLASGGYTF. CDR3 in DNA: TGTGCCAGCAGCTTTTTGGCAAGTGGAGGCTACACCTTC.

V gene TRBV5-1 combines with J gene TRBJ1-1; the D is unclear. V was trimmed by 1 base and J by 7 bases, leaving 14 bases between them. The germline gives CDR1 SGHRS, CDR2 YFSETQ. The CDR3 has 14 residues. The chain's CDR3 is CASSLIKEGGEAFF. The CDR3 DNA reads as TGCGCCAGCAGCTTGATTAAGGAGGGCGGTGAAGCTTTCTTT.

This clonotype was seen ten or more times. The rearrangement uses TRBV7-2 and TRBJ1-2; unclear D gene. Germline V gene data show CDR1 as SGHTA and CDR2 as FQGNSA. The V end lost 5 bases, the J end lost 5 bases, and 9 bases lay between the germline ends. This CDR3 is built from 12 residues. The CDR3 coding sequence is TGTGCCAGCAGCCCGAGTGGATATGGCTACACCTTC. Its translation: CASSPSGYGYTF.

This chain connects TRBV3-1 to TRBJ2-7, with 10 bases that match TRBD1. The CDR3 is 16 amino acids. V was clipped by 1 base and J by 0 bases; unmatched bases: 3. The germline CDR1 and CDR2 sequences are LGHDT and YNNKEL (reference sequence). CDR3 loop: CASSQGWTGGSYEQYF. The CDR3 DNA is TGTGCCAGCAGCCAAGGCTGGACAGGGGGCTCCTACGAGCAGTACTTC.

This clonotype was observed a handful of times. This chain links TRBV7-2 with TRBJ2-3; D possibly corresponds to TRBD2 (6 bases). The germline V gene has CDR1 SGHTA and CDR2 FQGNSA. The CDR3 is made up of 16 amino acids. Trimming shortened V by 5 bases and J by 0 bases, and 15 bases separated the two germline ends. The CDR3, as DNA: TGTGCCAGCAGCCCCGGGGCGGGGACCAGCACAGATACGCAGTATTTT. Its translation: CASSPGAGTSTDTQYF.

The chain has TRBV6-2 or TRBV6-3 and TRBJ2-2; D call uncertain. Between the trimmed V and J ends, which lost 0 bases and 5 bases, there was a span of 4 bases. The CDR3 is 13 residues long. Per germline, CDR1 MNHEY and CDR2 SVGEGT. The CDR3 loop reads CASSYSGTGELFF. In DNA form, the CDR3 reads TGTGCCAGCAGTTACTCAGGGACCGGGGAGCTGTTTTTT.

This clonotype showed up just a few times. V and J are TRBV7-2 and TRBJ2-3; D ambiguous. From germline, CDR1 is SGHTA and CDR2 FQGNSA. CDR3 length: 15 residues. Trimming cost V 2 bases and J 2 bases, with 11 bases left between them. The CDR3 sequence is CASSLRSRSTDTQYF. The DNA of the CDR3 is TGTGCCAGCAGCTTACGCAGCAGATCCACAGATACGCAGTATTTT.

V and J are TRBV2 and TRBJ2-7; D might be TRBD1 or TRBD2, each matching 5 bases. This CDR3 is built from 14 residues. V lost 6 bases, J lost 5 bases, and 17 bases lay in between. CDR1 is SNHLY and CDR2 is FYNNEI in the germline V gene. This CDR3 is CASSLGTVLDEQYF. CDR3 coding DNA: TGTGCCAGCAGCCTCGGGACGGTCCTCGACGAGCAGTACTTC.

This chain uses TRBV2 with TRBJ1-2; D is uncertain. Trimming shortened V by 1 base and J by 8 bases, and 14 bases separated the two germline ends. Per the germline V gene, CDR1 is SNHLY and CDR2 is FYNNEI. The CDR3 has 14 amino acids. The CDR3 bases are TGTGCCAGCAGTGAAGGGGTTTTAATCGTCGGCTACACCTTC. Protein sequence: CASSEGVLIVGYTF.

The chain uses TRBV7-6 and TRBJ1-2, with D perhaps TRBD1 (5 bases). This CDR3 is 15 amino acids long. The V gene's germline CDR1 is SGHVS and CDR2 FNYEAQ. Trimming shortened V by 5 bases and J by 2 bases, and 15 bases separated the two germline ends. The CDR3 DNA is TGTGCCAGCAGCCGCCTTGGGGGGTTAAACTATGGCTACACCTTC. This sequence encodes CASSRLGGLNYGYTF.

The chain uses TRBV4-1 and TRBJ1-5; TRBD1 aligns across 8 bases. The CDR3 sequence is 16 residues long. Looked up from germline, CDR1 is MGHRA and CDR2 is YSYEKL. With 1 base clipped from V and 6 bases from J, the junction kept 8 bases outside the gene matches. The CDR3 DNA reads as TGCGCCAGCAGCCAAGGGTTGCCCAGGGGGCCTCAGCCCCAGCATTTT. It encodes CASSQGLPRGPQPQHF.

V gene TRBV7-8 combines with J gene TRBJ2-5, with TRBD2 identical over 14 bases. The V gene end was trimmed by 5 bases and the J gene end by 5 bases; junction bases not matched to a gene: 13. Germline CDR1 is SGHVS and CDR2 is FQNEAQ. The CDR3 is made up of 18 amino acids. In DNA, the CDR3 is TGTGCCAGCAGCCACCGACTAGCGGGAGGGCCATTTACGGAGACCCAGTACTTC. Translated, it gives CASSHRLAGGPFTETQYF.

The rearrangement uses TRBV12-3 or TRBV12-4 and TRBJ2-4; D not resolved. The CDR3 totals 11 residues. The germline V and J ends were trimmed by 6 bases and 8 bases, with 8 bases remaining between them. CDR3 nucleotide sequence: TGTGCCAGCAGGAAGGGTTACATTCAGTACTTC. Translation: CASRKGYIQYF.

This clonotype appeared a single time. CDR3 loop: CASSLEGHNSPLHF. The DNA of the CDR3 is TGCGCCAGCAGCTTGGAAGGACATAATTCACCCCTCCACTTT. The V gene is TRBV5-1, the J gene TRBJ1-6; D is unclear. V was clipped by 0 bases and J by 5 bases, with 6 bases between them. This CDR3 has 14 amino acids. The germline V gene encodes CDR1 SGHRS and CDR2 YFSETQ.

The chain joins TRBV5-6 to TRBJ2-6; D unclear. V was shortened by 4 bases and J by 0 bases, with 11 bases between the two germline ends. Germline CDR1 SGHDT, CDR2 YYEEEE. CDR3 length equals 16 residues. Here the CDR3 reads CASSNVFGSGANVLTF. The CDR3 nucleotides are TGTGCCAGCAGCAACGTTTTCGGCTCTGGGGCCAACGTCCTGACTTTC. The complete variable domain, with remaining parts taken from reference TRBV5-6 and TRBJ2-6, reads DAGVTQSPTHLIKTRGQQVTLRCSPKSGHDTVSWYQQALGQGPQFIFQYYEEEERQRGNFPDRFSGHQFPNYSSELNVNALLLGDSALYLCASSNVFGSGANVLTFGAGSRLTVL.

This clonotype was counted only a few times. The V and J genes are TRBV28 and TRBJ2-1; TRBD2 matches 8 bases. V was clipped by 8 bases and J by 6 bases; unmatched bases: 12. The germline V gene encodes CDR1 MDHEN and CDR2 SYDVKM. This CDR3 has 15 residues. The chain's CDR3 is CASSLPGGGVNEQFF. The CDR3 DNA reads TGTGCCAGCTCCCTACCGGGAGGGGGGGTCAATGAGCAGTTCTTC.